This passage covers 10 T cell receptor beta chains from one sample sequenced in a study of beta chain features in type 1 diabetes (dated by TCRdb to between 2018 and 2020). The library was built by means of the immunoSEQ multiplex PCR assay. All of the isolated RNA was reverse transcribed with the High Capacity cDNA Reverse Transcription Kit, so expressed TCRB transcripts were sequenced. The clones in this table, taken by TCRdb from immuneACCESS, are in-frame only. Not every clone is retained; where verified, under half of the shortfall comes from an unresolved V gene, and the cause of the rest is unknown. This sample is represented by about 620,000 clones; around 15% of them were singletons. The ten most abundant clones make up roughly 0.098% of the sample. Sequencing used naive CD4+ T cells from blood. The cell subset or site label here, explained by the study, means: true naive CD4+ T cells. Receptors were obtained from a man younger than 30 in good health.

V and J are TRBV6-4 and TRBJ1-2; unclear D gene. The ends were cut back, 0 bases at V and 10 bases at J, with 9 bases in the middle. The CDR3 sequence is 12 residues long. Germline V CDR1 and CDR2: MRHNA, SNTAGT. CDR3 nucleotides: TGTGCCAGCAGTGACTCTTACCGATCCTACACCTTC. Residues: CASSDSYRSYTF.

This chain connects TRBV4-2 to TRBJ2-6; 9 bases align to TRBD1. The CDR3 has 16 amino acids. Germline values: CDR1 LGHNA, CDR2 YNFKEQ. Trimming at V came to 4 bases and at J to 0 bases, leaving 1 base not matched to a gene. The DNA of the CDR3 is TGTGCCAGCAGCCGGGACAGGGCCTCTGGGGCCAACGTCCTGACTTTC. As protein: CASSRDRASGANVLTF.

This clone was counted between two and nine times. The rearrangement joins TRBV28 to TRBJ2-4; perhaps TRBD1 as D (5 bases). Germline values: CDR1 MDHEN, CDR2 SYDVKM. CDR3 length: 14 residues. Trimming cost V 5 bases and J 0 bases, with 8 bases left between them. For the CDR3, the DNA is TGTGCCAGCAGTGGTACAGGAGCCAAAAACATTCAGTACTTC. Translating gives CASSGTGAKNIQYF.

This clone came up a few times. The V call is TRBV21-1, the J call TRBJ1-2. TRBV21-1 is shown as a pseudogene. CDR3 size: 9 residues. DNA of the CDR3: TGTGCCAGCCATGGGGGCTACACCTTC. Translation gives CASHGGYTF.

This chain connects TRBV7-2 to TRBJ2-3, with 9 bases fitting TRBD1. The CDR3 spans 15 residues. Germline CDR1 reads SGHTA; CDR2 reads FQGNSA. With 10 bases clipped from V and 4 bases from J, the junction kept 12 bases outside the gene matches. This chain's CDR3 is CATLNRDRAADTQYF. Written as DNA, the CDR3 is TGTGCCACGTTAAATAGGGACAGGGCGGCAGATACGCAGTATTTT.

This sequence joins TRBV7-7 and TRBJ2-7, with a possible D match to TRBD1 (6 bases). Germline V gene data show CDR1 as SSHAT and CDR2 as FNYEAQ (reference sequence). This CDR3 spans 15 amino acids. V shed 5 bases and J shed 2 bases, with 16 bases lying between them. DNA for the CDR3: TGTGCCAGCAGCCTCAGGACAGACCCCACCTACGAGCAGTACTTC. Translated, it gives CASSLRTDPTYEQYF.

This clone occurred a few times. The V and J genes are TRBV5-6 and TRBJ2-7; TRBD1 agrees at 8 bases. CDR1 SGHDT and CDR2 YYEEEE come from the germline V gene. Trimming at V came to 3 bases and at J to 3 bases, leaving 11 bases not matched to a gene. The CDR3 is made up of 16 amino acids. The CDR3 is CASSSGQGKEVYEQYF. The CDR3 DNA follows: TGTGCCAGCAGCTCCGGACAGGGAAAGGAGGTCTACGAGCAGTACTTC.

A note on this clone: The identical CDR3 is also encoded by other nucleotide sequences in the sample. The V gene is TRBV5-1, the J gene TRBJ2-7, with D hard to call. V was trimmed by 4 bases and J by 1 base, leaving 6 bases between them. The CDR3 runs to 12 residues. Germline V gene sequence: CDR1 SGHRS, CDR2 YFSETQ. CDR3 sequence (DNA): TGCGCCAGCAGCCTCCCTTCCTACGAGCAGTACTTC. As protein: CASSLPSYEQYF. The full variable domain, in which reference TRBV5-1 and TRBJ2-7 provide the parts outside the CDR3, is KAGVTQTPRYLIKTRGQQVTLSCSPISGHRSVSWYQQTPGQGLQFLFEYFSETQRNKGNFPGRFSGRQFSNSRSEMNVSTLELGDSALYLCASSLPSYEQYFGPGTRLTVT.

The chain uses TRBV5-1 and TRBJ2-5; 10 nucleotides align to TRBD2. Looked up from germline, CDR1 is SGHRS and CDR2 is YFSETQ. The CDR3 is made up of 16 amino acids. The ends lost 5 bases at V and 1 base at J; junction bases unmatched: 8. The CDR3, as DNA: TGCGCCAGCAGGAACGGACTAGCGGTCAGCCAAGAGACCCAGTACTTC. It is translated as CASRNGLAVSQETQYF.

This sequence joins TRBV20-1 and TRBJ2-1, with TRBD1 as a possible D gene (6 bases). CDR1 and CDR2 (germline): DFQATT, SNEGSKA (reference sequence). Trimming took off 6 bases at V and 13 bases at J, with 13 bases between the two ends. There are 10 residues in the CDR3. CDR3 DNA: TGCAGTGCAATTGACAGGACCCAGTTCTTC. Its protein is CSAIDRTQFF.